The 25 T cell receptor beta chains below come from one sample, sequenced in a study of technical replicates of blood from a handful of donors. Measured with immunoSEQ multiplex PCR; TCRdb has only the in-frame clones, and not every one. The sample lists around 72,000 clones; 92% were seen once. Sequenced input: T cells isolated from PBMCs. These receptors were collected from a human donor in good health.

The CDR3 reads CAVRSGESTDTQYF. The CDR3 region has the DNA TGTGCCGTCCGCTCGGGGGAAAGCACAGATACGCAGTATTTT. This sequence joins TRBV19 and TRBJ2-3, with D possibly TRBD2 on 6 matching bases. V lost 11 bases to trimming and J lost 0 bases, with 15 bases between them. The V gene's germline CDR1 is LNHDA and CDR2 SQIVND (reference sequence). The CDR3 extends over 14 amino acids.

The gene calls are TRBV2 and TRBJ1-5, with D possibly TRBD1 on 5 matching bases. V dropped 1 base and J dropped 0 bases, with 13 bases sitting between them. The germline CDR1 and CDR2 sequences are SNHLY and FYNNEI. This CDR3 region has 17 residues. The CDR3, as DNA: TGTGCCAGCAGTGAAGGGGTCCGGGACTATAGCAATCAGCCCCAGCATTTT. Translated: CASSEGVRDYSNQPQHF.

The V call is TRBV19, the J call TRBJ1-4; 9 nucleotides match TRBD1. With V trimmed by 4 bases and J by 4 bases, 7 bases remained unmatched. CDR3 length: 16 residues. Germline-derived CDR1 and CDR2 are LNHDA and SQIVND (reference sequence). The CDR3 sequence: CASSKGQGLVNEKLFF. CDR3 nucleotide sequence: TGTGCCAGTAGTAAGGGACAGGGCTTAGTTAATGAAAAACTGTTTTTT.

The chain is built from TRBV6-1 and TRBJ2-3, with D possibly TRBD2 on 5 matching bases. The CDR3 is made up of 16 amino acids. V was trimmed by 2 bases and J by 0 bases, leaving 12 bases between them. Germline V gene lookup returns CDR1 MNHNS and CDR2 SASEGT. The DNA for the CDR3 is TGTGCCAGCAGTGAACGCGGGTTGATAAGCACAGATACGCAGTATTTT. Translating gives CASSERGLISTDTQYF.

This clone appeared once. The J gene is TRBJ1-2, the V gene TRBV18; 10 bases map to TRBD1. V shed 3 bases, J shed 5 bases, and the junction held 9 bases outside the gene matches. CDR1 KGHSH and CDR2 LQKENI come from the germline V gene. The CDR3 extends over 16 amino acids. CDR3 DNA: TGTGCCAGCTCACCCTCGACTCCGGGACAGGGGTATGGCTACACCTTC. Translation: CASSPSTPGQGYGYTF.

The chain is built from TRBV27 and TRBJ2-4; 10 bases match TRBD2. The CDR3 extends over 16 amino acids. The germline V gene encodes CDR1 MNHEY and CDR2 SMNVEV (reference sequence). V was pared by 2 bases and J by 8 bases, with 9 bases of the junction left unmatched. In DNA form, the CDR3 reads TGTGCCAGCAGTTTACGGAGCGGGAGGGCCTTAGACATTCAGTACTTC. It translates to CASSLRSGRALDIQYF.

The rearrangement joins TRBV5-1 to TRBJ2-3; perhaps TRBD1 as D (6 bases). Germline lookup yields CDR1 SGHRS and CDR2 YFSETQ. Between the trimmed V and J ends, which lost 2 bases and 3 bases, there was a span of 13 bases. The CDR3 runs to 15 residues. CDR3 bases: TGCGCCAGCAGCTTAGCCACAGGGCGGACAGATACGCAGTATTTT. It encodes CASSLATGRTDTQYF.

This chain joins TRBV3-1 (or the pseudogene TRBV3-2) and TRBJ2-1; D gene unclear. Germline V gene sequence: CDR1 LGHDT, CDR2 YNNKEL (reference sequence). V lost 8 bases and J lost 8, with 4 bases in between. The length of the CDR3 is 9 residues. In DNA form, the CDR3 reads TGTGCCAGCGGAGATGAGCAGTTCTTC. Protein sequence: CASGDEQFF.

For the CDR3, the DNA is TGTGCCAGCAGCGCGCACCAAGGACTTGAAAAACTGTTTTTT. Encoded protein: CASSAHQGLEKLFF. The chain recombines TRBV9 with TRBJ1-4; D is unresolved. CDR1 SGDLS and CDR2 YYNGEE come from the germline V gene. The ends were cut back, 3 bases at V and 7 bases at J, with 13 bases in the middle. This CDR3 is 14 amino acids long.

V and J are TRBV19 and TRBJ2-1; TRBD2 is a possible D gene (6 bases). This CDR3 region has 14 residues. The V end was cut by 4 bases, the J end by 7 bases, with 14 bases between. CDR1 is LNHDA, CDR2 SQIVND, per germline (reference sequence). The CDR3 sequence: CASSTQGGLNEQFF. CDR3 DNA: TGTGCCAGTAGTACCCAGGGAGGCTTAAATGAGCAGTTCTTC.

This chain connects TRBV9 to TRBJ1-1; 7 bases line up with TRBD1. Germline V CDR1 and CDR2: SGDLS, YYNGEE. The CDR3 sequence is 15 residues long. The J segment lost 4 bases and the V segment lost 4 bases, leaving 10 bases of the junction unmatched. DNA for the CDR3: TGTGCCAGCAGCAAGGACAGGTGGACGGGCACTGAAGCTTTCTTT. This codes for CASSKDRWTGTEAFF.

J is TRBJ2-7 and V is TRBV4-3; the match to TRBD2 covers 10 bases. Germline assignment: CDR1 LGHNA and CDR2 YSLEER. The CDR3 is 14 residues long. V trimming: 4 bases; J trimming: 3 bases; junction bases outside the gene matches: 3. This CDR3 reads CASSLASGSYEQYF. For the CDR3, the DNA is TGCGCCAGCAGCCTGGCTAGCGGGAGCTACGAGCAGTACTTC.

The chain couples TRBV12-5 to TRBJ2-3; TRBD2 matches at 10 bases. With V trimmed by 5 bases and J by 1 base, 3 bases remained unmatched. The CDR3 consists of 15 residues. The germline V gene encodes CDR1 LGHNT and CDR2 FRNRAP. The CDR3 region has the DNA TGTGCTAGTGGTCCGGGGACTAGCGGCACAGATACGCAGTATTTT. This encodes CASGPGTSGTDTQYF.

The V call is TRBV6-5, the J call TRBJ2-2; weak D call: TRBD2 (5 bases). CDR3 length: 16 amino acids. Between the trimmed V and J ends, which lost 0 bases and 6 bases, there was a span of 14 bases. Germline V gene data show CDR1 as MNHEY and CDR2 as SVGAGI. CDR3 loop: CASSYSGAGVAGELFF. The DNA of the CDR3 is TGTGCCAGCAGTTACTCGGGAGCAGGAGTGGCCGGGGAGCTGTTTTTT.

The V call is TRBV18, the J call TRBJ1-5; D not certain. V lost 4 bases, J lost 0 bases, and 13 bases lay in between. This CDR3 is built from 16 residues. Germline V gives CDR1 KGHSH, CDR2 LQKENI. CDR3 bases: TGTGCCAGCTCACTCGATTCGGACTATAGCAATCAGCCCCAGCATTTT. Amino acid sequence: CASSLDSDYSNQPQHF.

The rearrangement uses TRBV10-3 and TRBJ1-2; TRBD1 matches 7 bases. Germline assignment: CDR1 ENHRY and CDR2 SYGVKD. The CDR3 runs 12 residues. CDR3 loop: CATTGEAYGYTF. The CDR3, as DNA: TGTGCAACCACAGGGGAGGCCTATGGCTACACCTTC.

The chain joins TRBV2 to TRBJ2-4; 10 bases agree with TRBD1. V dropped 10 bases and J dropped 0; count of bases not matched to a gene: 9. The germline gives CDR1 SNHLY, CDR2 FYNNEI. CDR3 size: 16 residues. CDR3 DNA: TGTGCCACTTGGACAGGGGGGGACAAAGCCAAAAACATTCAGTACTTC. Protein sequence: CATWTGGDKAKNIQYF.

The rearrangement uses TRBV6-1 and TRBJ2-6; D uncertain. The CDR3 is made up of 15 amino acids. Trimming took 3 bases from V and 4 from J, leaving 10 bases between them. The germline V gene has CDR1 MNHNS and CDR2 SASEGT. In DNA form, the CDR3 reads TGTGCCAGCAGTGAGTTTCTTTCCGGGGCCAACGTCCTGACTTTC. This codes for CASSEFLSGANVLTF.

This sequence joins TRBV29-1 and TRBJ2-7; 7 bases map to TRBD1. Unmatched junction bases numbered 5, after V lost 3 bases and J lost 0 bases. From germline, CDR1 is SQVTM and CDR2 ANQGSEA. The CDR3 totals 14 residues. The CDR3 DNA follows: TGCAGCGTTGAGGAACAGGGGAGCTCCTACGAGCAGTACTTC. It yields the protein CSVEEQGSSYEQYF.

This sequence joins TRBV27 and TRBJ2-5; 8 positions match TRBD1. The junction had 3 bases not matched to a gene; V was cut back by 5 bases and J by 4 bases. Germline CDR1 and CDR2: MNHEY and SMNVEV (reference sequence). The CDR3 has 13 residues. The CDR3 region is CASSIRGRETQYF. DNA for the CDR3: TGTGCCAGCAGTATCAGGGGGCGAGAGACCCAGTACTTC.

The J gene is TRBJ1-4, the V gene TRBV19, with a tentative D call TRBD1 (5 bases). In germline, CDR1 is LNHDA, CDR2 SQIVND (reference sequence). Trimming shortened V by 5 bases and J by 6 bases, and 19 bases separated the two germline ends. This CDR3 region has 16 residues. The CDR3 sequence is CASSDPPGGLYEKLFF. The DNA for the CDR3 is TGTGCCAGTAGTGACCCGCCGGGGGGTCTATATGAAAAACTGTTTTTT. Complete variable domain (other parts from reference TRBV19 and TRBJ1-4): DGGITQSPKYLFRKEGQNVTLSCEQNLNHDAMYWYRQDPGQGLRLIYYSQIVNDFQKGDIAEGYSVSREKKESFPLTVTSAQKNPTAFYLCASSDPPGGLYEKLFFGSGTQLSVL.

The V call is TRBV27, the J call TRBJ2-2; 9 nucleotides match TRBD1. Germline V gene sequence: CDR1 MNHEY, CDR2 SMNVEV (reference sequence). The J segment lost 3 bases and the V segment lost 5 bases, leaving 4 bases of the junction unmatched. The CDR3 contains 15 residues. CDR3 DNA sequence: TGTGCCAGCAGTCAGGGACAGGGATACACCGGGGAGCTGTTTTTT. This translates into CASSQGQGYTGELFF.

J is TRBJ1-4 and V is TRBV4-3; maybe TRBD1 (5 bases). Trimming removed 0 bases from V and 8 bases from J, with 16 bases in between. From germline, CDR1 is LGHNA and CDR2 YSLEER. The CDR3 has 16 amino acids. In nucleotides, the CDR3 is TGCGCCAGCAGCCAAGATCTCCGGCCAGGGTTCGAAAAACTGTTTTTT. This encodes CASSQDLRPGFEKLFF.

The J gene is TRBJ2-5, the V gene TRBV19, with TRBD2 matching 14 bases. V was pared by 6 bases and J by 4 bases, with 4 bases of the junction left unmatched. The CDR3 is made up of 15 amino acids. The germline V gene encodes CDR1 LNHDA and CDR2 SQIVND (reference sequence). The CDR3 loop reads CASRGTSGSRETQYF. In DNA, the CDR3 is TGTGCCAGTAGGGGGACTAGCGGGAGTAGAGAGACCCAGTACTTC.

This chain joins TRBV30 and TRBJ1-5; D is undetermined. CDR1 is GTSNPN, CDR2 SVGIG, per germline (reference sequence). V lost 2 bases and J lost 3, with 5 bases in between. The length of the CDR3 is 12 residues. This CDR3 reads CAWSRYNQPQHF. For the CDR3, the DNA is TGTGCCTGGAGTCGCTACAATCAGCCCCAGCATTTT.